This T cell receptor (beta chain) comes out of a study of early stage breast cancer tumors. Study background: Of some 17 invasive breast tumors, about twelve were hormone receptor-positive, HER2-negative. Seven or eight ER+/PR+/HER2- tumors were invasive ductal; four were invasive lobular.

Each sample had two DNA replicates, approximately 0.52 ug blood or roughly 1.6 ug tissue. The protocol was immunoSEQ multiplex PCR, while the TCRdb copy is restricted to in-frame clones and leaves out a portion. Of about 48,000 clones listed, approximately 83% were seen once; the top ten hold roughly 1.4%. Points on this clone: No antigen is known for it.

Findings of the study overall: Commonly generated sequences made up most enriched TCRB sequences shared between patients.

From germline, CDR1 is MDHEN and CDR2 SYDVKM. The CDR3 has 14 amino acids. With V trimmed by 6 bases and J by 5 bases, 9 bases remained unmatched. This sequence was found in a person aged 45 to 59 with breast cancer. The rearrangement joins TRBV28 to TRBJ1-2; 7 nucleotides agree with TRBD1. Sequencing used blood. The CDR3, as DNA: TGTGCCAGCAGGCCCCCGGGACAGCAATATGGCTACACCTTC. This encodes CASRPPGQQYGYTF.